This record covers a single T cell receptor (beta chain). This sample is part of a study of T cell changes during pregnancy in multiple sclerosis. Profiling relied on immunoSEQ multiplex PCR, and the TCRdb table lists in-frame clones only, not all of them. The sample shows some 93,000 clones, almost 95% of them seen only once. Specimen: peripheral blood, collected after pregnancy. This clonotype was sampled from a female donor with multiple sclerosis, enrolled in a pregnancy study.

The CDR3 DNA sequence: TGTGCCAGCAGCTTCCCCCGGGAAGGGACTTCTGAAAAACTGTTTTTT. This sequence encodes CASSFPREGTSEKLFF. The chain carries TRBV7-9 and TRBJ1-4, with D tentatively TRBD1 (5 bases). Germline V lookup: CDR1 SEHNR, CDR2 FQNEAQ (reference sequence). Trimming pared 3 bases from V and 7 bases from J, leaving 18 bases between. CDR3 size: 16 residues.